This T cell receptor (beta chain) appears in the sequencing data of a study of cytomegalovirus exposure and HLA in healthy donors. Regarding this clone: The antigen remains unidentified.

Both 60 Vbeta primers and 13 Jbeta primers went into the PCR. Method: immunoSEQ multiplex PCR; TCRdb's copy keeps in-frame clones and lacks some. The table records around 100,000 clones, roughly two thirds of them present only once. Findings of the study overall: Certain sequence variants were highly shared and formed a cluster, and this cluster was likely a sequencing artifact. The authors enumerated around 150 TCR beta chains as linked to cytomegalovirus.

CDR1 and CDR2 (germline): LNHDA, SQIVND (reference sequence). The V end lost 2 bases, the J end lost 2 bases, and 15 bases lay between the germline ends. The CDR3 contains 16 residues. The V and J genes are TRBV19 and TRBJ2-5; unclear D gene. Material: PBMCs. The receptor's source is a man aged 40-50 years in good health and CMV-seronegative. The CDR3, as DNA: TGTGCCAGTAGTATACTTCTCCAAGGCGGACAAGAGACCCAGTACTTC. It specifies CASSILLQGGQETQYF.